What follows is one TCR beta chain and its context. Its antigen is undetermined. The data were taken from a study of CD8 T cells in Susac syndrome. TEMRA cells were FACS-enriched, and CD8+ and CD4+ T cells were isolated negatively. An input of about 0.5 to 1 ug of RNA was subjected to reverse transcription using random hexamers. TCRdb re-called the immunoSEQ multiplex PCR reads through MiXCR, storing one row per CDR3 protein. In the table there are approximately 110,000 distinct CDR3 sequences, 96% of which are singletons. Study-wide results and limits: It was acknowledged in the study that the number of individuals who were included in its TCR sequencing and HLA analysis was relatively small.

Trimming cost V 5 bases and J 0 bases, with 14 bases left between them. This CDR3 region has 15 residues. Germline-derived CDR1 and CDR2 are MNHEY and SVGEGT. V usage is TRBV6-2 or TRBV6-3 and J usage is TRBJ2-7; D possibly corresponds to TRBD2 (5 bases). This TCR was recovered from a human donor in good health. The sample consisted of CD4+ T cells from PBMCs. In DNA form, the CDR3 reads TGTGCCAGCAGTACCGTAGGCGGGTCCTCCTACGAGCAGTACTTC. Residues: CASSTVGGSSYEQYF.